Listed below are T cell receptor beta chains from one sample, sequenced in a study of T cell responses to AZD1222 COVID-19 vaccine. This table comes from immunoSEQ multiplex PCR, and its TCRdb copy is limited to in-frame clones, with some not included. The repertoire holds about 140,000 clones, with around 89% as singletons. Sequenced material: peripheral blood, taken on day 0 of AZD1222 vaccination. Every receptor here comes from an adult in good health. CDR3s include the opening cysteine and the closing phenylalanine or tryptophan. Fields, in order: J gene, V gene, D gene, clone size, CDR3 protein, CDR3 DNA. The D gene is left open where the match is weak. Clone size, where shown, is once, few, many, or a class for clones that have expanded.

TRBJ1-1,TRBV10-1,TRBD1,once,CASSPGQATEAFF,TGCGCCAGCAGTCCCGGACAGGCGACTGAAGCTTTCTTT
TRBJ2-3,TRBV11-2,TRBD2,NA,CASTEKGLDSDTQYF,TGTGCCAGCACCGAAAAGGGACTAGATTCCGATACGCAGTATTTT
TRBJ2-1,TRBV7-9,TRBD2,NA,CASSLPKLAEAYNEQFF,TGTGCCAGCAGCTTACCCAAACTAGCGGAAGCCTACAATGAGCAGTTCTTC
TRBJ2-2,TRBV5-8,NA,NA,CASSSERRSNTGELFF,TGTGCCAGCAGCTCTGAAAGACGCTCGAACACCGGGGAGCTGTTTTTT
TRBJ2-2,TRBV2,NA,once,CASRASYTGELFF,TGTGCCAGCAGAGCTTCGTACACCGGGGAGCTGTTTTTT
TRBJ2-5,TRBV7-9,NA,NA,CASSLTPQETQYF,TGTGCCAGCAGCTTAACCCCACAAGAGACCCAGTACTTC
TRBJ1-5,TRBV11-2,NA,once,CASSLQGFNQPQHF,TGTGCCAGCAGCTTACAGGGGTTCAATCAGCCCCAGCATTTT
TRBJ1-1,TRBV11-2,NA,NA,CASSSDRDTEAFF,TGTGCCAGCAGCTCGGACCGTGACACTGAAGCTTTCTTT
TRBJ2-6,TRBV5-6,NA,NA,CASSAPSSGANVLTF,TGTGCCAGCAGCGCTCCTAGCTCTGGGGCCAACGTCCTGACTTTC
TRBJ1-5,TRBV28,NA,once,CASTPGEGSNQPQHF,TGTGCCAGCACCCCAGGGGAAGGGAGCAATCAGCCCCAGCATTTT
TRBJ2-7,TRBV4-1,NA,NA,CASSQDGSGPTIGYEQYF,TGCGCCAGCAGCCAAGATGGTAGCGGACCGACTATTGGCTACGAGCAGTACTTC
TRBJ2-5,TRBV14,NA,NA,CASSPSRPRAQYF,TGTGCCAGCAGCCCTTCTAGGCCACGGGCCCAGTACTTC
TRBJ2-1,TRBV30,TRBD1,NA,CAWSVQTGTGSNRNEQFF,TGTGCCTGGAGTGTACAAACCGGGACAGGGAGTAATCGCAATGAGCAGTTCTTC
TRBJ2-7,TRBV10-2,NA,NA,CASSETVSPYEQYF,TGCGCCAGCAGTGAGACGGTTTCCCCCTACGAGCAGTACTTC
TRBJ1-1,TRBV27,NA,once,CASKRYEGYVNTEAFF,TGTGCCAGCAAGCGATATGAGGGTTACGTGAACACTGAAGCTTTCTTT
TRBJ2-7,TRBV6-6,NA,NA,CASTSSGGPYEQYF,TGTGCCAGCACCTCGTCAGGCGGTCCCTACGAGCAGTACTTC
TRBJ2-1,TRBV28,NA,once,CASEAASGAYNEQFF,TGTGCCAGTGAAGCGGCTTCAGGGGCCTACAATGAGCAGTTCTTC
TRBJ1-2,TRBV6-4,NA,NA,CASSDSGGSYGYTF,TGTGCCAGCAGTGACTCAGGGGGGAGCTATGGCTACACCTTC
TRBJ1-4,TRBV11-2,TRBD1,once,CASSERQGTGKLFF,TGTGCCAGCAGTGAAAGACAGGGAACTGGGAAACTGTTTTTT
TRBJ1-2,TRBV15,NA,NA,CATTYGAGGGYGYTF,TGTGCCACCACCTACGGGGCAGGAGGAGGGTATGGCTACACCTTC
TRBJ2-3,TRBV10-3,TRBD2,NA,CAISDSGGARDTQYF,TGTGCCATCAGTGATAGCGGGGGGGCGAGAGATACGCAGTATTTT
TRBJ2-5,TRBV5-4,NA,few,CASSLTGYQETQYF,TGTGCCAGCAGCCTTACAGGGTACCAAGAGACCCAGTACTTC
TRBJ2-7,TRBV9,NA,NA,CASSVSDNGYYEQYF,TGTGCCAGCAGCGTAAGTGACAACGGTTACTACGAGCAGTACTTC
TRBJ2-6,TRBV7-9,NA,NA,CASSALTRGVNVLTF,TGTGCCAGCAGCGCACTAACCCGCGGGGTCAACGTCCTGACTTTC
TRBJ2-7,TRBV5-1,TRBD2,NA,CASRPSGGYEQYF,TGCGCCAGCAGACCTAGCGGCGGCTACGAGCAGTACTTC
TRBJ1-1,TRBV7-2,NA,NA,CASRGGRQNTEAFF,TGTGCCAGCAGAGGGGGGCGACAGAACACTGAAGCTTTCTTT
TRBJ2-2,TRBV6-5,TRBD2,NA,CASSRGVRAGELFF,TGTGCCAGCAGTCGGGGGGTAAGGGCCGGGGAGCTGTTTTTT
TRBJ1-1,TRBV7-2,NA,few,CASSYEPVNTEAFF,TGTGCCAGCAGTTATGAACCCGTGAACACTGAAGCTTTCTTT
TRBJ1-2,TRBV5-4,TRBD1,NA,CASRRGTEVNYGYTF,TGTGCCAGCAGAAGAGGGACAGAGGTTAACTATGGCTACACCTTC
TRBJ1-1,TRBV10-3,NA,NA,CASREPQGAATF,TGTGCCAGCCGGGAACCCCAGGGTGCGGCAACCTTT
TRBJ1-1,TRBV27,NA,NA,CASRPIRGGPEAFF,TGTGCCAGCAGGCCGATTCGGGGGGGCCCTGAAGCTTTCTTT
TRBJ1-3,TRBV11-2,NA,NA,CASSSQVAGTGNTIYF,TGTGCCAGCAGCTCCCAAGTGGCGGGGACGGGAAACACCATATATTTT
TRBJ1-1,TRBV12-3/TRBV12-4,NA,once,CASWIGGATEAFF,TGTGCCAGCTGGATCGGGGGAGCCACTGAAGCTTTCTTT
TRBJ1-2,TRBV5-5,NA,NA,CASSLEVGRRGYTF,TGTGCCAGCAGCTTGGAGGTAGGGCGAAGAGGCTACACCTTC
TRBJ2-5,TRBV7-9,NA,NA,CASSLGGNGPQETQYF,TGTGCCAGCAGCTTAGGAGGTAACGGACCCCAAGAGACCCAGTACTTC
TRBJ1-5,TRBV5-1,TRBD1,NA,CASSPEGAGDRPQHF,TGCGCCAGCAGCCCCGAGGGGGCGGGGGATCGGCCCCAGCATTTT
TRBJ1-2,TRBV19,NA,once,CASSIKGTLYGYTF,TGTGCCAGTAGTATAAAGGGAACTTTATATGGCTACACCTTC
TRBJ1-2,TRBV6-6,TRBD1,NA,CASRTTTGGAGYGYTF,TGTGCCAGCAGAACTACGACAGGGGGCGCGGGCTATGGCTACACCTTC
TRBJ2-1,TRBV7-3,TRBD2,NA,CASSLTLAGLYNEQFF,TGTGCCAGCAGCTTAACGTTAGCGGGTCTCTACAATGAGCAGTTCTTC
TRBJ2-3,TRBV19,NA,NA,CASSGPGLRTGTDTQYF,TGTGCCAGTAGTGGGCCGGGACTCCGGACTGGCACAGATACGCAGTATTTT
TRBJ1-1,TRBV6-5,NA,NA,CASSYSSGLAFF,TGTGCCAGCAGTTACTCGTCCGGTCTGGCTTTCTTT
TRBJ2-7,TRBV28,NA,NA,CASSPRRYEQYF,TGTGCCAGCAGCCCCCGAAGGTACGAGCAGTACTTC
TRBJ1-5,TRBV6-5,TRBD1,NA,CASSLQGSRTPQHF,TGTGCCAGCAGTCTACAGGGGTCAAGGACGCCCCAGCATTTT
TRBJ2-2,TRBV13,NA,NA,CASSPLGFTNTGELFF,TGTGCCAGCAGCCCTCTCGGGTTCACGAACACCGGGGAGCTGTTTTTT
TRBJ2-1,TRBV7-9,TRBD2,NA,CASSLVLAATGEQFF,TGTGCCAGCAGCCTTGTCCTAGCGGCCACCGGCGAGCAGTTCTTC
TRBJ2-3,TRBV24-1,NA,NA,CATSGTGGSTDTQYF,TGTGCCACCAGTGGTACGGGTGGGAGCACAGATACGCAGTATTTT
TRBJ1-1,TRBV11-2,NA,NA,CASRTFGAGIRTEAFF,TGTGCCAGCAGAACCTTCGGTGCGGGGATCCGGACTGAAGCTTTCTTT
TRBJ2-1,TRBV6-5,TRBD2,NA,CASSSPTSGYNEQFF,TGTGCCAGCAGCTCCCCGACTAGCGGATACAATGAGCAGTTCTTC
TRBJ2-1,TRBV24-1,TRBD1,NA,CATSDPGTGVYNEQFF,TGTGCCACCAGTGACCCAGGGACAGGGGTCTACAATGAGCAGTTCTTC